The clone carrying this T cell receptor beta chain has a count of ten or more. Its target is unknown. Study results and caveats: Tumor Treg TCRs overlapped most with tumor naive CD4+ cells. Tumor memory CD4+ T cell TCR gene usage clustered with blood and lymph node memory CD4+ cells and lymph node naive CD4+ cells.

Treg sorting used a CD4+CD25+CD127-/low gate. Constant-region reverse primers amplified full-length variable regions, followed by semi-nested Nested Universal Primer A PCR. TCRdb reprocessed the 5' RACE reads via MiXCR and lists one record per CDR3 protein. Here the sample spans 35,000 to 55,000 distinct CDR3 sequences, roughly 23% being singletons. This TCR derives from a female donor with breast cancer. Sample: Tregs sorted from a lymph node.

DNA of the CDR3: TGTGCCAGCAGTGAAATTGGGAACGAGCAGTACTTC. Translating gives CASSEIGNEQYF. V usage is TRBV6-1 and J usage is TRBJ2-7, with no clear D. CDR3 length: 12 amino acids. The germline CDR1 and CDR2 sequences are MNHNS and SASEGT. Trimming removed 2 bases at V and 5 bases at J, with 7 bases between.